This TCR beta chain was captured by sequencing in a study of radiotherapy plus CTLA-4 blockade in lung cancer. The assay was immunoSEQ multiplex PCR, and TCRdb's table has in-frame clones only and misses some. The data contain about 62,000 clones, around 76% of them singletons. Germline V gives CDR1 LNHDA, CDR2 SQIVND (reference sequence). The length of the CDR3 is 17 residues. V shed 5 bases and J 4 bases; nucleotides not matched to a gene: 12. Each patient with chemo-refractory metastatic non-small-cell lung cancer was treated with focal radiation plus CTLA-4 blockade using ipilimumab. The sample in question was peripheral blood, obtained from a patient treated with radiotherapy plus ipilimumab. The chain employs TRBV19 and TRBJ2-4, with 9 bases fitting TRBD2. This TCR derives from a human donor with non-small cell lung cancer who had a complete response to radiotherapy plus ipilimumab. The CDR3 loop is CASSGFRDSGGKNIQYF. CDR3 DNA sequence: TGTGCCAGTAGTGGATTCCGGGACAGCGGGGGGAAAAACATTCAGTACTTC.